This TCR beta chain came from a study of CD8+ T cells in alopecia areata. Background on the study: Tofacitinib continued for 6 to 18 months and was then withheld for 6 months.

In its sample, this clone was seen a few times. Its target is not known. Points from the study as a whole: When scalp samples are sequenced, resident alphabeta T cells of normal skin are also captured. Lesional tissue from the scalp (especially in alopecia totalis/universalis) showed higher clonality than normal scalp.

Both CD4+ and CD8+ T cells were separated by sorting PBMCs. CDR1 and CDR2 (germline): SQVTM, ANQGSEA. The V segment lost 2 bases and the J segment 0 bases; nucleotides outside the gene matches: 5. The CDR3 extends over 15 amino acids. RNA, once extracted, was reverse transcribed into cDNA for use as the sequencing template. Only in-frame clones appear in the TCRdb table, and some are missing; sequencing was by immunoSEQ multiplex PCR. The sample yields around 140,000 clones, 51% seen once. This TCR came from a human donor with alopecia areata. Sequenced here: CD4+ T cells sorted from blood, sampled at week 0. The rearrangement links TRBV29-1 to TRBJ2-7, with 9 bases identical to TRBD2. The DNA for the CDR3 is TGCAGCGTTGAACTGTTTAGCGGGAGCTCCTACGAGCAGTACTTC. Its protein product is CSVELFSGSSYEQYF.